This record looks at one T cell receptor beta chain sequence and its context. Its cognate antigen is unknown. These data are taken from a study of shared clonotypes between healthy human individuals. Here immunoSEQ multiplex PCR was the method, and the copy in TCRdb shows in-frame clones only, minus some. The sample lists about 2.4 million clones; about 92% were seen once. Study-level results: Larger estimated richness was generally recorded for naive subsets relative to memory subsets.

V shed 5 bases and J 2 bases; nucleotides not matched to a gene: 16. The germline V gene encodes CDR1 SEHNR and CDR2 FQNEAQ (reference sequence). CDR3 length equals 18 residues. The V and J genes are TRBV7-9 and TRBJ2-5; 8 nucleotides agree with TRBD1. The TCR sequence derives from a young man in good health. Sequenced material: naive CD4+ T cells sorted from blood. Subset defined: CD45RA+ positively selected. CDR3 DNA sequence: TGTGCCAGCAGCAATCCCAAGGACTGGACAGGGAGTCAAGAGACCCAGTACTTC. Encoded protein: CASSNPKDWTGSQETQYF.